This entry lists 16 T cell receptor beta chains sequenced from one sample in a study of PD-1 blockade in classical Hodgkin lymphoma. All trial patients relapsed after autologous stem cell transplantation. From thawed PBMCs, CD4+ T cells were purified using magnetic negative selection. The data were produced by immunoSEQ multiplex PCR, yet TCRdb's version contains in-frame clones alone and is incomplete. The table lists under 15,000 clones, approximately 80% of them singletons. The sample consisted of CD4+ T cells from blood, taken at baseline. All receptors derive from a human donor with classical Hodgkin lymphoma.

The V gene is TRBV6-5, the J gene TRBJ2-7; D remains unclear. The CDR3 has 15 residues. CDR1 MNHEY and CDR2 SVGAGI come from the germline V gene. Between the trimmed V and J ends, which lost 2 bases and 2 bases, there was a span of 13 bases. This CDR3 is CASSYAAGLAYEQYF. CDR3 nucleotides: TGTGCCAGCAGTTACGCGGCAGGTCTCGCCTACGAGCAGTACTTC.

V gene TRBV10-2 combines with J gene TRBJ1-1, with TRBD1 as a possible D gene (5 bases). Between the trimmed V and J ends, which lost 5 bases and 1 base, there was a span of 8 bases. Germline CDR1 reads WSHSY; CDR2 reads SAAADI. This CDR3 spans 13 amino acids. Here the CDR3 reads CASSRQKNTEAFF. The CDR3, as DNA: TGCGCCAGCAGTAGACAGAAGAACACTGAAGCTTTCTTT.

The chain is built from TRBV7-8 and TRBJ1-4; TRBD1 is a possible D gene (6 bases). V lost 0 bases to trimming and J lost 3 bases, with 20 bases between them. CDR3 length: 19 amino acids. CDR1 and CDR2 from the germline V gene are SGHVS and FQNEAQ. The CDR3 reads CASSLAARRGIMANEKLFF. CDR3 nucleotides: TGTGCCAGCAGCTTAGCGGCCCGGAGGGGGATCATGGCTAATGAAAAACTGTTTTTT.

In DNA, the CDR3 is TGTGCCAGCAGTGTTGTTGCGTCCGGAGGCACTGAAGCTTTCTTT. Its protein product is CASSVVASGGTEAFF. The J gene is TRBJ1-1, the V gene TRBV6-1; D is undetermined. The ends were cut back, 4 bases at V and 4 bases at J, with 16 bases in the middle. CDR3 length: 15 residues. Germline CDR1 and CDR2: MNHNS and SASEGT.

The V call is TRBV4-3, the J call TRBJ1-4; D gene unclear. Germline-derived CDR1 and CDR2 are LGHNA and YSLEER. The V end lost 0 bases, the J end lost 4 bases, and 15 bases lay between the germline ends. The CDR3 has 17 residues. CDR3 residues: CASSQDSRRRYNEKLFF. The CDR3 DNA reads TGCGCCAGCAGCCAAGATTCCAGAAGGAGGTATAATGAAAAACTGTTTTTT.

J is TRBJ2-4 and V is TRBV27, with D perhaps matching TRBD2 (6 bases). There are 15 residues in the CDR3. Germline lookup yields CDR1 MNHEY and CDR2 SMNVEV (reference sequence). V lost 1 base to trimming and J lost 3 bases, with 10 bases between them. The CDR3 here is CASSLFGGLKNIQYF. The CDR3 bases are TGTGCCAGCAGTTTATTTGGGGGACTCAAAAACATTCAGTACTTC.

The V and J genes are TRBV5-5 and TRBJ2-3; 8 nucleotides agree with TRBD2. Unmatched junction bases numbered 13, after V lost 0 bases and J lost 4 bases. This CDR3 spans 18 amino acids. Germline-derived CDR1 and CDR2 are SGHKS and YYEKEE (reference sequence). The CDR3 coding sequence is TGTGCCAGCAGCTTGGGCTCTTTGGGCGGGGGGTTGTCAGATACGCAGTATTTT. Translating it yields CASSLGSLGGGLSDTQYF.

With regard to this clone: Other DNA sequences within the sample encode an identical CDR3. This chain connects TRBV4-3 to TRBJ1-2; 8 bases are shared with TRBD1. V lost 1 base and J lost 3; bases outside the gene matches: 4. Germline V lookup: CDR1 LGHNA, CDR2 YSLEER. This CDR3 spans 15 amino acids. CDR3 nucleotides: TGCGCCAGCAGCCAAGCCCTACAGGGGGACTATGGCTACACCTTC. It translates to CASSQALQGDYGYTF.

The chain couples TRBV20-1 to TRBJ1-1; D not certain. The germline gives CDR1 DFQATT, CDR2 SNEGSKA (reference sequence). V lost 4 bases and J lost 1, with 4 bases in between. The CDR3 loop spans 11 amino acids. The CDR3 region has the DNA TGCAGTGCTACAGGGAACACTGAAGCTTTCTTT. Amino acids: CSATGNTEAFF.

V gene TRBV6-6 combines with J gene TRBJ2-5; D is possibly TRBD1 (5 bases). This CDR3 region has 14 residues. CDR1 and CDR2 (germline): MNHNY, SVGAGI (reference sequence). V dropped 0 bases and J dropped 4 bases, with 9 bases sitting between them. The CDR3 spells CASSYSGQGETQYF. Here the CDR3 DNA reads TGTGCCAGCAGTTACTCCGGCCAGGGAGAGACCCAGTACTTC.

The CDR3 region is CASSIAGFGYTF. DNA for the CDR3: TGTGCCAGCAGTATCGCAGGGTTTGGCTACACCTTC. The rearrangement uses TRBV28 and TRBJ1-2; tentatively, D is TRBD1 (5 bases). Germline V CDR1 and CDR2: MDHEN, SYDVKM. The germline V and J ends were trimmed by 5 bases and 7 bases, with 11 bases remaining between them. There are 12 residues in the CDR3.

This clone was observed once. The CDR3 reads CASSLARLTSNSPLHF. The CDR3 nucleotides read TGTGCCAGCAGCTTAGCGCGTCTTACTTCCAATTCACCCCTCCACTTT. The chain has TRBV7-2 and TRBJ1-6; D not certain. With 0 bases removed from V and 7 bases from J, the gap between germline ends came to 13 bases. The CDR3 loop spans 16 amino acids. Germline V gene data show CDR1 as SGHTA and CDR2 as FQGNSA.

The J gene is TRBJ2-5, the V gene TRBV21-1; TRBD2, the D gene given by the table, was not confirmed from the DNA. TRBV21-1 is reported as a pseudogene. The CDR3 is made up of 13 amino acids. The CDR3 sequence is CASSIGIQETQYF. In DNA form, the CDR3 reads TGTGCCAGCAGCATCGGGATCCAAGAGACCCAGTACTTC.

The chain links TRBV5-4 to TRBJ2-1; 12 nucleotides agree with TRBD2. CDR3 length: 15 residues. Germline V CDR1 and CDR2: SGHNT, YYREEE (reference sequence). V trimming: 4 bases; J trimming: 6 bases; junction bases outside the gene matches: 5. The chain's CDR3 is CASSGGLAGINEQFF. The CDR3 bases are TGTGCCAGCAGCGGTGGACTAGCGGGGATCAATGAGCAGTTCTTC. The full variable domain, its missing parts supplied by reference TRBV5-4 and TRBJ2-1, is ETGVTQSPTHLIKTRGQQVTLRCSSQSGHNTVSWYQQALGQGPQFIFQYYREEENGRGNFPPRFSGLQFPNYSSELNVNALELDDSALYLCASSGGLAGINEQFFGPGTRLTVL.

The genes are TRBV7-9 and TRBJ2-2, with TRBD2 identical over 10 bases. V was pared by 5 bases and J by 2 bases, with 2 bases of the junction left unmatched. Germline V gene sequence: CDR1 SEHNR, CDR2 FQNEAQ (reference sequence). CDR3 size: 15 residues. In DNA, the CDR3 is TGTGCCAGCAGCCGGACTAGCGGAAACACCGGGGAGCTGTTTTTT. Protein sequence: CASSRTSGNTGELFF. The full variable domain, with the rest looked up from reference TRBV7-9 and TRBJ2-2, is DTGVSQNPRHKITKRGQNVTFRCDPISEHNRLYWYRQTLGQGPEFLTYFQNEAQLEKSRLLSDRFSAERPKGSFSTLEIQRTEQGDSAMYLCASSRTSGNTGELFFGEGSRLTVL.

This sequence joins TRBV11-2 and TRBJ2-3, with 11 nucleotides matching TRBD2. V shed 4 bases and J 2 bases; nucleotides not matched to a gene: 8. Looked up from germline, CDR1 is SGHAT and CDR2 is FQNNGV. The CDR3 is 17 residues long. The CDR3 protein is CASSSPSGGTITDTQYF. CDR3 bases: TGTGCCAGCAGCTCCCCTAGCGGGGGGACTATCACAGATACGCAGTATTTT.